Listed here are 30 T cell receptor beta chains from one sample, sequenced in a study of technical replicates of blood from a handful of donors. Profiling relied on immunoSEQ multiplex PCR, and the TCRdb table lists in-frame clones only, not all of them. In the table there are some 11,000 clones, about 90% of which are singletons. The specimen was PBMCs. Every receptor here comes from a human donor in good health.

Only a few counts were recorded for this clone. The V call is TRBV5-6, the J call TRBJ1-4; D is possibly TRBD1 (6 bases). CDR3 length: 16 residues. The germline gives CDR1 SGHDT, CDR2 YYEEEE. Trimming removed 4 bases from V and 2 bases from J, with 15 bases in between. The CDR3 protein is CASSPSGGPTNEKLFF. The CDR3, as DNA: TGTGCCAGCAGCCCCAGTGGGGGCCCTACTAATGAAAAACTGTTTTTT.

A few counts support this clone. V is TRBV10-3 and J is TRBJ2-7; a weak D match, TRBD2 (6 bases). The germline CDR1 and CDR2 sequences are ENHRY and SYGVKD. This CDR3 is 14 amino acids long. Trimming removed 6 bases from V and 2 bases from J, with 14 bases in between. The CDR3 region is CAISPGEAPYEQYF. CDR3 nucleotides: TGTGCCATCAGCCCCGGGGAGGCCCCCTACGAGCAGTACTTC.

V gene TRBV6-5 combines with J gene TRBJ2-1; 8 bases are a match to TRBD2. CDR1 and CDR2 (germline): MNHEY, SVGAGI. This CDR3 contains 14 residues. V gave up 4 bases and J gave up 4 bases; unmatched junction bases: 3. CDR3 loop: CASSLGLAYNEQFF. DNA for the CDR3: TGTGCCAGCAGTTTAGGACTAGCATACAATGAGCAGTTCTTC.

The rearrangement uses TRBV15 and TRBJ2-7; D is unresolved. Germline V lookup: CDR1 LNHNV, CDR2 YYDKDF (reference sequence). Between the trimmed V and J ends, which lost 4 bases and 0 bases, there was a span of 10 bases. The CDR3 spans 14 residues. For the CDR3, the DNA is TGTGCCACCAGCAACGGCGACAACTCCTACGAGCAGTACTTC. Protein product: CATSNGDNSYEQYF.

CDR3 region: CASSFSQGSTEAFF. The DNA of the CDR3 is TGCGCCAGCAGCTTTTCCCAGGGGAGCACTGAAGCTTTCTTT. This chain joins TRBV5-1 and TRBJ1-1; tentatively, D is TRBD1 (6 bases). The CDR3 spans 14 residues. Trimming took off 2 bases at V and 4 bases at J, with 12 bases between the two ends. Germline assignment: CDR1 SGHRS and CDR2 YFSETQ.

The V gene is TRBV27, the J gene TRBJ2-1, with 7 nucleotides matching TRBD2. The CDR3 has 17 residues. CDR1 is MNHEY, CDR2 SMNVEV, per germline (reference sequence). The V segment lost 5 bases and the J segment 4 bases; nucleotides outside the gene matches: 14. CDR3 coding DNA: TGTGCCAGCAGTGCCAATCTAGCGGAGCTAACATACAATGAGCAGTTCTTC. It is translated as CASSANLAELTYNEQFF.

The chain carries TRBV5-1 and TRBJ1-1; maybe TRBD1 (5 bases). Trimming shortened V by 0 bases and J by 5 bases, and 11 bases separated the two germline ends. The germline V gene has CDR1 SGHRS and CDR2 YFSETQ. The CDR3 extends over 14 amino acids. The CDR3: CASSLEGRRTEAFF. Here the CDR3 DNA reads TGCGCCAGCAGCTTGGAGGGGAGGAGGACTGAAGCTTTCTTT.

The CDR3 here is CASSFLQGDETQYF. The CDR3 nucleotides read TGTGCCAGCAGCTTCCTCCAGGGTGACGAGACCCAGTACTTC. This sequence joins TRBV5-4 and TRBJ2-5, with D maybe TRBD1 (5 bases). The CDR3 has 14 residues. Germline CDR1 SGHNT, CDR2 YYREEE (reference sequence). V was cut by 2 bases and J by 5 bases, with 13 bases left in between.

The chain couples TRBV19 to TRBJ2-1; D is unresolved. The CDR3 totals 13 residues. The germline V gene has CDR1 LNHDA and CDR2 SQIVND (reference sequence). Trimming stripped 6 bases from V and 0 bases from J, with 6 bases between. The CDR3: CASSLSSYNEQFF. In DNA, the CDR3 is TGTGCCAGTAGCCTTAGCTCCTACAATGAGCAGTTCTTC.

The chain employs TRBV4-1 and TRBJ1-1; 8 positions agree with TRBD1. Germline V gene sequence: CDR1 MGHRA, CDR2 YSYEKL. V lost 5 bases and J lost 0; bases outside the gene matches: 5. The CDR3 extends over 15 amino acids. CDR3 in amino acids: CASSEGTGLNTEAFF. In nucleotides, the CDR3 is TGCGCCAGCAGCGAAGGGACAGGTTTGAACACTGAAGCTTTCTTT.

J is TRBJ2-1 and V is TRBV6-5; TRBD2 aligns across 8 bases. The junction had 10 bases not matched to a gene; V was cut back by 7 bases and J by 8 bases. The CDR3 sequence is 14 residues long. Germline CDR1 and CDR2: MNHEY and SVGAGI. CDR3 sequence (DNA): TGTGCCAGCATCGGGGGCGGGAGGCCAGATGAGCAGTTCTTC. Translated: CASIGGGRPDEQFF.

This clone was seen only once. The chain joins TRBV7-8 to TRBJ1-4; D is undetermined. CDR3 length: 14 residues. V gave up 3 bases and J gave up 4 bases, with 9 bases separating them. CDR1 is SGHVS, CDR2 FQNEAQ, per germline. The CDR3 protein is CASSFGSNNEKLFF. CDR3 bases: TGTGCCAGCAGCTTCGGGTCCAATAATGAAAAACTGTTTTTT.

The chain employs TRBV19 and TRBJ1-5; tentative D call: TRBD1 (6 bases). Trimming took off 3 bases at V and 4 bases at J, with 19 bases between the two ends. This CDR3 is built from 17 residues. Germline V gene lookup returns CDR1 LNHDA and CDR2 SQIVND (reference sequence). The CDR3 is CASSMALQGRGNQPQHF. The CDR3 DNA follows: TGTGCCAGTAGTATGGCCCTCCAGGGCAGGGGAAATCAGCCCCAGCATTTT.

The chain carries TRBV5-4 and TRBJ2-3, with D hard to call. Germline CDR1 SGHNT, CDR2 YYREEE (reference sequence). V was cut by 1 base and J by 0 bases, with 6 bases left in between. The CDR3 is made up of 14 amino acids. CDR3 sequence (DNA): TGTGCCAGCAGCTTGTCGTCTAGCACAGATACGCAGTATTTT. Residues: CASSLSSSTDTQYF.

V gene TRBV5-1 combines with J gene TRBJ2-3; 7 bases align to TRBD2. The CDR3 extends over 14 amino acids. Germline V gene data show CDR1 as SGHRS and CDR2 as YFSETQ. V lost 7 bases to trimming and J lost 4 bases; unmatched junction nucleotides: 9. The CDR3 nucleotides read TGCGCCAGCGGGGGAGGGAGCCTGGCAGATACGCAGTATTTT. Translation gives CASGGGSLADTQYF.

This clone was detected only once. The chain couples TRBV2 to TRBJ1-5, with 8 bases identical to TRBD1. This CDR3 has 15 residues. Germline trimming cut 10 bases from V and 0 bases from J; bases unmatched to any gene: 8. Germline-derived CDR1 and CDR2 are SNHLY and FYNNEI. The CDR3 spells CATKTGVDSNQPQHF. CDR3 bases: TGTGCCACCAAGACAGGGGTTGATAGCAATCAGCCCCAGCATTTT.

The chain employs TRBV6-1 and TRBJ2-7; the D gene is possibly TRBD2 (5 bases). V lost 10 bases, J lost 1 base, and 14 bases lay in between. Germline V gives CDR1 MNHNS, CDR2 SASEGT. The CDR3 runs to 13 residues. The CDR3 nucleotides are TGTGCCACCGATAGCGCGAGATCCTACGAGCAGTACTTC. Its translation is CATDSARSYEQYF.

The chain carries TRBV7-6 and TRBJ1-2; tentative D call: TRBD1 (6 bases). The germline V gene encodes CDR1 SGHVS and CDR2 FNYEAQ. CDR3 length equals 13 residues. V lost 6 bases and J 3 bases, leaving 11 bases between the germline ends. The CDR3 sequence: CASSAGGDYGYTF. In DNA form, the CDR3 reads TGTGCCAGCAGTGCGGGGGGCGACTATGGCTACACCTTC.

The V call is TRBV4-2, the J call TRBJ2-7, with 10 bases that match TRBD2. Germline V gene sequence: CDR1 LGHNA, CDR2 YNFKEQ. V shed 0 bases and J 1 base; nucleotides not matched to a gene: 12. The CDR3 is 19 residues long. CDR3 loop: CASSQDWDSGRPRSYEQYF. In DNA form, the CDR3 reads TGTGCCAGCAGCCAAGATTGGGATAGCGGGAGGCCCCGGTCCTACGAGCAGTACTTC.

Here the CDR3 DNA reads TGTGCCAGCAGTGATGAGCGGAGCTCCTACAATGAGCAGTTCTTC. It translates to CASSDERSSYNEQFF. The rearrangement links TRBV6-1 to TRBJ2-1; D possibly corresponds to TRBD2 (5 bases). The germline V gene has CDR1 MNHNS and CDR2 SASEGT. V was trimmed by 3 bases and J by 0 bases, leaving 9 bases between them. The CDR3 runs 15 residues.

The rearrangement uses TRBV4-2 and TRBJ2-3; a possible D gene is TRBD1 (7 bases). V dropped 0 bases and J dropped 5 bases, with 12 bases sitting between them. The germline V gene encodes CDR1 LGHNA and CDR2 YNFKEQ. The CDR3 has 15 residues. The CDR3 spells CASSQDGTAGDTQYF. The CDR3 DNA is TGTGCCAGCAGCCAAGATGGGACAGCGGGAGATACGCAGTATTTT.

V usage is TRBV18 and J usage is TRBJ2-7; D gene ambiguous. Between the trimmed V and J ends, which lost 2 bases and 3 bases, there was a span of 11 bases. Germline CDR1 KGHSH, CDR2 LQKENI. The CDR3 has 14 residues. For the CDR3, the DNA is TGTGCCAGCTCACCATCCCAACGGAGCTACGAGCAGTACTTC. It is translated as CASSPSQRSYEQYF.

Turning to this clone: The sample carries other DNA sequences with the same CDR3. The CDR3 spells CASSRQGSDTQYF. The CDR3 DNA reads TGTGCCAGCAGTCGACAGGGATCAGATACGCAGTATTTT. This chain joins TRBV28 and TRBJ2-3; 7 nucleotides line up with TRBD1. V was clipped by 5 bases and J by 4 bases; unmatched bases: 3. Germline assignment: CDR1 MDHEN and CDR2 SYDVKM. The CDR3 length is 13 residues.

The chain employs TRBV7-6 and TRBJ2-3; D might be TRBD1 (7 bases). The CDR3 is 15 residues long. Germline values: CDR1 SGHVS, CDR2 FNYEAQ. Trimming removed 5 bases at V and 0 bases at J, with 12 bases between. The CDR3 nucleotides read TGTGCCAGCAGCCAGGGGGGACAGAGCACAGATACGCAGTATTTT. This sequence encodes CASSQGGQSTDTQYF.

A single count supports this clone. V is TRBV5-6 and J is TRBJ2-7; TRBD1 is a possible D gene (6 bases). V was cut by 2 bases and J by 2 bases, with 8 bases left in between. The CDR3 has 13 amino acids. Germline CDR1 SGHDT, CDR2 YYEEEE. In DNA, the CDR3 is TGTGCCAGCAGCTTTGACAGGCCCTACGAGCAGTACTTC. Translation gives CASSFDRPYEQYF.

The genes are TRBV6-5 and TRBJ1-2; 7 nucleotides match TRBD1. The junction had 6 bases not matched to a gene; V was cut back by 0 bases and J by 2 bases. The germline V gene has CDR1 MNHEY and CDR2 SVGAGI. The CDR3 runs 16 residues. The CDR3 sequence is CASSYSTGTENYGYTF. The CDR3 DNA reads as TGTGCCAGCAGTTACTCGACCGGGACAGAAAACTATGGCTACACCTTC.

The V and J genes are TRBV7-9 and TRBJ2-7, with D perhaps TRBD1 (6 bases). The CDR3 spans 14 residues. CDR1 and CDR2 from the germline V gene are SEHNR and FQNEAQ (reference sequence). V dropped 5 bases and J dropped 0 bases, with 11 bases sitting between them. The CDR3 spells CASSLTGLSYEQYF. Written as DNA, the CDR3 is TGTGCCAGCAGCCTCACAGGGCTCTCCTACGAGCAGTACTTC.

This rearrangement joins TRBV2 to TRBJ2-3; TRBD1 matches at 9 bases. Trimming removed 5 bases from V and 4 bases from J; junction bases left unmatched: 4. The CDR3 consists of 14 residues. Germline assignment: CDR1 SNHLY and CDR2 FYNNEI. The CDR3 DNA reads as TGTGCCAGCAGTCCGGGACAGGGTGCAGATACGCAGTATTTT. Translation: CASSPGQGADTQYF.

The rearrangement joins TRBV7-2 to TRBJ1-1; D gene uncertain. The CDR3 spans 14 residues. V was shortened by 0 bases and J by 6 bases, with 11 bases between the two germline ends. Germline loops: CDR1 SGHTA, CDR2 FQGNSA. For the CDR3, the DNA is TGTGCCAGCAGCTTAGCCCACGGGAGGCCTGAAGCTTTCTTT. It encodes CASSLAHGRPEAFF.

V gene TRBV7-9 combines with J gene TRBJ2-5, with a weak D call TRBD2 (6 bases). The CDR3 has 12 residues. Germline V gene sequence: CDR1 SEHNR, CDR2 FQNEAQ (reference sequence). V gave up 5 bases and J gave up 9 bases, with 13 bases separating them. CDR3 nucleotides: TGTGCCAGCAGCGAGGGGCGGGGCGCCCAGTACTTC. Its translation: CASSEGRGAQYF.